This TCR beta chain was sequenced in a study of beta chain features in type 1 diabetes. Every bit of the isolated RNA underwent reverse transcription, so sequencing read expressed TCRB transcripts. Deep immunoSEQ sequencing covered naive, central memory and regulatory T cell samples. The assay was immunoSEQ multiplex PCR, and TCRdb's table has in-frame clones only and misses some. The sample lists hundreds of thousands of clones, more than 13% occurring once. Findings of the study overall: Shorter TCRB CDR3s, moderately but significantly so, marked every one of the four CD4+ subsets in Type 1 diabetes patients.

CDR1 is SGHRS, CDR2 YFSETQ, per germline. V shed 0 bases and J shed 5 bases, with 8 bases lying between them. There are 14 residues in the CDR3. Note on this clone: Its antigen remains unidentified.

This receptor was taken from a man younger than 35 with type 1 diabetes. Sequences were obtained from naive CD4+ T cells from blood. The J gene is TRBJ1-4, the V gene TRBV5-1; D is undetermined. DNA for the CDR3: TGCGCCAGCAGCTTGGACGGGTTAAATGAAAAACTGTTTTTT. Its translation is CASSLDGLNEKLFF.